This paragraph reports one T cell receptor (beta chain). No antigen is known for it. These data are taken from a study of OX40 agonist ivuxolimab in advanced cancers. The length of the CDR3 is 17 residues. In germline, CDR1 is SGHRS, CDR2 YFSETQ. Trimming removed 2 bases at V and 4 bases at J, with 19 bases between. This table comes from immunoSEQ multiplex PCR, and its TCRdb copy is limited to in-frame clones, with some not included. The sample carries nearly 110,000 clones, around 93% recorded once. Overall study results and limits: Partial responders at 0.1-3.0 mg/kg showed near-lowest clonal expansion.

Systemic immunosuppression or autoimmune disease history was grounds to exclude patients. This clonotype was sampled from an adult with an advanced solid tumor such as melanoma, head and neck, liver or kidney cancer. The source was CD4+ or CD8+ T cells sorted from blood, collected in a trial of the OX40 agonist ivuxolimab. The V call is TRBV5-1, the J call TRBJ2-1; possible D gene TRBD1, 6 bases. CDR3 in DNA: TGCGCCAGCAGCTTATATGTACCACAGGGAATTTACAATGAGCAGTTCTTC. Amino acids: CASSLYVPQGIYNEQFF.